This TCR beta chain was observed in a study of blood T cell repertoires in COVID-19. Study information: The analysed material was cDNA or gDNA that came from T cells, B-cell-depleted T cells, or PBMCs.

As handled by the study authors: Estimation of nucleated cell counts relied on the amplification of reference gene primers. This table comes from immunoSEQ multiplex PCR, and its TCRdb copy is limited to in-frame clones, with some not included. The DNA gave D and trimming, while V, J and clone size come from that table. Of 250,000 to 400,000 clones in the sample, about nine tenths were seen once. Enrolment of Seattle patients took place during active infection, and they were followed longitudinally. The receptor was derived from a woman in her 30s with COVID-19, enrolled during active disease. Sample: peripheral blood.

CDR3 sequence (DNA): TGTGCCAGCAAGGAGTTCAATAGCAATCAGCCCCAGCATTTT. Translation: CASKEFNSNQPQHF. The chain links TRBV2 to TRBJ1-5; D is uncertain. Germline values: CDR1 SNHLY, CDR2 FYNNEI. CDR3 length: 14 amino acids. The germline V and J ends were trimmed by 7 bases and 0 bases, with 10 bases remaining between them. Combining the CDR3 with reference TRBV2 and TRBJ1-5 gives the whole variable domain EPEVTQTPSHQVTQMGQEVILRCVPISNHLYFYWYRQILGQKVEFLVSFYNNEISEKSEIFDDQFSVERPDGSNFTLKIRSTKLEDSAMYFCASKEFNSNQPQHFGDGTRLSIL.